The T cell receptor beta chain described here comes from a study of blood T cell repertoires in COVID-19. Across the whole study: Sample material is recorded as cDNA or gDNA derived from T cells, B-cell-depleted T cells, or PBMCs.

Residents of approximately 25 US areas, aged about 18 to 95 years, made up the participants. Original analysis: Reference gene primer amplification in the assay estimated nucleated cell counts. TCRdb's table, derived via immunoSEQ multiplex PCR, lists solely in-frame clones and lacks some. V, J and clone size are those of that table, while D and trimming were read from the DNA. The table shows approximately 330,000 clones, with approximately 86% occurring only once. V dropped 0 bases and J dropped 3 bases, with 22 bases sitting between them. CDR3 size: 19 residues. Per germline, CDR1 LNHNV and CDR2 YYDKDF (reference sequence).

The origin of this receptor is a woman in her thirties or forties with acute COVID-19. The V call is TRBV15, the J call TRBJ2-3, with D possibly matching TRBD2 (5 bases). Sequenced input: PBMCs or T cells enriched from blood (not recorded which). CDR3 loop: CATSRDLWAGLIGTDTQYF. CDR3 bases: TGTGCCACCAGCAGAGATCTTTGGGCGGGTTTAATTGGAACAGATACGCAGTATTTT.